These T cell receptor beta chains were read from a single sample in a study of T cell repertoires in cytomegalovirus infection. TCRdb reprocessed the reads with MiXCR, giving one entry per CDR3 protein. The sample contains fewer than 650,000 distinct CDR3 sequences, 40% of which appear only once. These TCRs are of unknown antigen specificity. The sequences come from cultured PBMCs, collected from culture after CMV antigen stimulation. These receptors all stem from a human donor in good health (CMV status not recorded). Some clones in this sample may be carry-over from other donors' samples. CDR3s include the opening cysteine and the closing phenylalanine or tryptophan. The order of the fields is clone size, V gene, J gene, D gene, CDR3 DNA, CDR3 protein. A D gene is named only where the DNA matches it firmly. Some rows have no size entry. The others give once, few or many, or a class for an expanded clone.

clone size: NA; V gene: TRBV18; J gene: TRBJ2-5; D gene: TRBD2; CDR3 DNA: TGTGCCAGCTCACCCGGACTAGCGGGAGCTACCACCCAGTACTTC; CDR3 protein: CASSPGLAGATTQYF
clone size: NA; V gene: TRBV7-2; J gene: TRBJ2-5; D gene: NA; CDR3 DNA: TGTGCCAGCAGCTTCCTAGCAAGAGAGACCCAGTACTTC; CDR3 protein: CASSFLARETQYF
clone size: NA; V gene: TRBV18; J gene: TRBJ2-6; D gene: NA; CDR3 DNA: TGTGCCAGCTCACTCCTCGGACAGGGGGCCAACGTCCTGACTTTC; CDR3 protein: CASSLLGQGANVLTF
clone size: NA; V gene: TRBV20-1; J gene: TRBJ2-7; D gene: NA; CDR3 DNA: TGCAGTGCTAGAAGGCCCAGCAGCTACGAGCAGTACTTC; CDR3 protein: CSARRPSSYEQYF
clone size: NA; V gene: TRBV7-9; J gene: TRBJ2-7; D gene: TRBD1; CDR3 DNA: TGTGCCAGCAGCTCCGGACAGGTAAACTCCTACGAGCAGTACTTC; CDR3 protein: CASSSGQVNSYEQYF
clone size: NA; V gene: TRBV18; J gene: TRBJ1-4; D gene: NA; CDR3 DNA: TGTGCCAGCTCACGTATCATTGGGACGGAAAATGAAAAACTGTTTTTT; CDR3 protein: CASSRIIGTENEKLFF
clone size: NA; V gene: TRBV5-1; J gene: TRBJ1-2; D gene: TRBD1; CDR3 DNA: TGCGCCAGCAGCTTGGCTTGGGACAGGGGAATCTATGGCTACACCTTC; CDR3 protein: CASSLAWDRGIYGYTF
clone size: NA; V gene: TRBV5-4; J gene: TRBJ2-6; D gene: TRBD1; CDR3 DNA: TGTGCCAGCAGCTTGCGGACAGGGTCCGGGGCCAACGTCCTGACTTTC; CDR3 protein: CASSLRTGSGANVLTF
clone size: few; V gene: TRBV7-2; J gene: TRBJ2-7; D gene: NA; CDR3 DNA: TGTGCCAGCAGCTTAGAAGCAGGGTGGATCGTCGTCTTC; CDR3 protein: CASSLEAGWIVVF
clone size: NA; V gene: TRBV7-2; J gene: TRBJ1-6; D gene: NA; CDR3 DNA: TGTGCCAGCAGCTTAGTCGGGGCTTCTCCCCTCCACTTT; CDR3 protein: CASSLVGASPLHF
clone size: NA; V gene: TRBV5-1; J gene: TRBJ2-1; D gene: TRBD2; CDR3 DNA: TGCGCCAGCTCCGGACTAGCGGGAGAAATCAATGAGCAGTTCTTC; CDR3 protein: CASSGLAGEINEQFF
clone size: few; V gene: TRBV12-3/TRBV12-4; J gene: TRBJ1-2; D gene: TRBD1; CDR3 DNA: TGTGCCAGCAGCCGGACAGGGAAAGACGGCTACACCTTC; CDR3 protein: CASSRTGKDGYTF
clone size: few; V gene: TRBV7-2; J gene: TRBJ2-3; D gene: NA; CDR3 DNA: TGTGCCAGCAGCTCCCTTCGGACTGCAGATACGCAGTATTTT; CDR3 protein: CASSSLRTADTQYF
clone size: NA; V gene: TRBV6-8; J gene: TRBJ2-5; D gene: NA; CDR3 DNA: TGTGCCAGCAGTTGGTCCTCGAACCCTGAGACCCAGTACTTC; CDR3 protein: CASSWSSNPETQYF
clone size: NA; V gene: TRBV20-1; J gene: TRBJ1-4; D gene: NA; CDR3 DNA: TGCAGTGCTAGAGCCCAGGTCGGGGAGGAAAATGAAAAACTGTTTTTT; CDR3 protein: CSARAQVGEENEKLFF
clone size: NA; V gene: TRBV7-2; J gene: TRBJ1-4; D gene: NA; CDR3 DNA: TGTGCCAGCAGCTTATGGCAGGGTGAAAAACTGTTTTTT; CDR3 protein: CASSLWQGEKLFF
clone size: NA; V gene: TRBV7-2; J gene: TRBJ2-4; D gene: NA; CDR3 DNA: TGTGCCAGCAGCCAACGACGGAGCCCAAACATTCAGTACTTC; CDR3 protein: CASSQRRSPNIQYF
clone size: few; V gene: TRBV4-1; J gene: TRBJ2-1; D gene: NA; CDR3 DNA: TGCGCCAGCAGCCAAGTAAACCATCGAAGCTCCTACAATGAGCAGTTCTTC; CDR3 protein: CASSQVNHRSSYNEQFF
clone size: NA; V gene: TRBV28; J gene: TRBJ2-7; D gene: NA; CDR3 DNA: TGTGCCAGCATTGGGGGAGGGACAGGCTCCTACGAGCAGTACTTC; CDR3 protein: CASIGGGTGSYEQYF
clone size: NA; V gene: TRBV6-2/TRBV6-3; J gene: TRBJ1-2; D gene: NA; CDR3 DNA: TGTGCCAGCAGAAAGACGGACAGCTATGGCTACACCTTC; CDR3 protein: CASRKTDSYGYTF
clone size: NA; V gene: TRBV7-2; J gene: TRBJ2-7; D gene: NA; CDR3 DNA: TGTGCCAGCAGCTTATCCCGGGCCTACTACGAGCAGTACTTC; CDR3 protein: CASSLSRAYYEQYF
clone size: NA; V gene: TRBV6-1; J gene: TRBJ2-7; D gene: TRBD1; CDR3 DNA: TGTGCCAGCAGTGGACGGGACAGGTTGATCTACGAGCAGTACTTC; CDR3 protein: CASSGRDRLIYEQYF
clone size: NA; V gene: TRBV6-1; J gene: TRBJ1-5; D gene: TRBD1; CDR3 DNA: TGTGCCAGCAGCATAGATCGGACAGGGGCCTCTTCCAATCAGCCCCAGCATTTT; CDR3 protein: CASSIDRTGASSNQPQHF
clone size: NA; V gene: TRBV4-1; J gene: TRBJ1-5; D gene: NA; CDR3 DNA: TGCGCCAGCAGCCACCTGGGGGAGCGGGGAGGACAGCCCCAGCATTTT; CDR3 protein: CASSHLGERGGQPQHF
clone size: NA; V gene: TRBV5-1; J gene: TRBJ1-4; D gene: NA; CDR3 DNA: TGCGCCAGCAGCTTGAGGGACACCGGCGAAAAACTGTTTTTT; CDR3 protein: CASSLRDTGEKLFF
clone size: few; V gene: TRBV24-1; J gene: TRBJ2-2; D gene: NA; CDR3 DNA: TGTGCCACCAGTCGGGTTGGGGCCGCGAACACCGGGGAGCTGTTTTTT; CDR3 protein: CATSRVGAANTGELFF
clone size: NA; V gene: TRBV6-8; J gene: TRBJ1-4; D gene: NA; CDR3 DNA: TGTGCCAGCAGTTACCCGGGCCAGAAACTGTTTTTT; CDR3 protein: CASSYPGQKLFF
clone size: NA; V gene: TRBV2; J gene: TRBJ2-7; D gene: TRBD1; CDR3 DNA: TGTGCCAGCAGAGGAACAGGGGAGCTCGACGAGCAGTACTTC; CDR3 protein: CASRGTGELDEQYF
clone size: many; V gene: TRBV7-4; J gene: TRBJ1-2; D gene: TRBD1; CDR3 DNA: TGTGCCAAAGACAGGGGAGATGGCTACACCTTC; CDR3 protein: CAKDRGDGYTF
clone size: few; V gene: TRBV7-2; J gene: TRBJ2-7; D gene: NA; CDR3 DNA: TGTGCCAGCAGCTGGAGACTAGATGGGGACGAGCAGTACTTC; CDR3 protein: CASSWRLDGDEQYF
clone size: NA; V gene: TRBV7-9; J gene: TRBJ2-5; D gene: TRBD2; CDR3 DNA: TGTGCCAGCAGCTCGACTAGCGGGAAAGTCCAAGAGACCCAGTACTTC; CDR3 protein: CASSSTSGKVQETQYF
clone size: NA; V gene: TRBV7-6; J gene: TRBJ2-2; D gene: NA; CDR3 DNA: TGTGCCAGCAGCTTAAGACCGCACGGGGAGCTGTTTTTT; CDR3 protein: CASSLRPHGELFF
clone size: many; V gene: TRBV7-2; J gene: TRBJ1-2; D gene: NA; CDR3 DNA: TGTGCCAGCAGCTCTAGCCCTTCAAACTATGGCTACACCTTC; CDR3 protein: CASSSSPSNYGYTF
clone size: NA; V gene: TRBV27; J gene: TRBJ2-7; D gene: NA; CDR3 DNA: TGTGCCAGTTCGCCGGGACTGATGGGGGAGCAGTACTTC; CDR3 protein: CASSPGLMGEQYF
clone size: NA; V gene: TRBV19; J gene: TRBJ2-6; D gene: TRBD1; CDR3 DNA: TGTGCCAGTAGTATCTGGACAGGGGGTAGCTCTGGGGCCAACGTCCTGACTTTC; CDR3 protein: CASSIWTGGSSGANVLTF